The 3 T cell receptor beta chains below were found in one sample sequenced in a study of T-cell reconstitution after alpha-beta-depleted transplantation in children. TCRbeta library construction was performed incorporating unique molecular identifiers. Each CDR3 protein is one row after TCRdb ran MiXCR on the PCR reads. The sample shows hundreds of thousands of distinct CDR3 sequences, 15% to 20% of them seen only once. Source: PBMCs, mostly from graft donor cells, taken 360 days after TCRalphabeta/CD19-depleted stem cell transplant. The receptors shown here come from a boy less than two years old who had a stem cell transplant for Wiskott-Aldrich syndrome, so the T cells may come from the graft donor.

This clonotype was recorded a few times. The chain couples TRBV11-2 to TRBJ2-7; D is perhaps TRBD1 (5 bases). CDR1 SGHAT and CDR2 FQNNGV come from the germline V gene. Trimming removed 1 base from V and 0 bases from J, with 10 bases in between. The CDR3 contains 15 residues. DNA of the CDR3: TGTGCCAGCAGCTTAGCGGCAGGACACTCCTACGAGCAGTACTTC. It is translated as CASSLAAGHSYEQYF.

The CDR3 coding sequence is TGTGCCATCAGTGAGTCAGTCTACAGTAGCACAGATACGCAGTATTTT. Encoded protein: CAISESVYSSTDTQYF. The chain uses TRBV10-3 and TRBJ2-3; D call uncertain. CDR3 size: 16 residues. Trimming cost V 0 bases and J 0 bases, with 10 bases left between them. The germline V gene encodes CDR1 ENHRY and CDR2 SYGVKD.

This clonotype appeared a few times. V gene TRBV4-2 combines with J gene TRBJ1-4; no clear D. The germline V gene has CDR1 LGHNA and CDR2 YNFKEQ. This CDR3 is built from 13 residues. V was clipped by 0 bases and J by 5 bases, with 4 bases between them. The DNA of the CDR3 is TGTGCCAGCAGCCAAGATTCAAATGAAAAACTGTTTTTT. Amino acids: CASSQDSNEKLFF.